Here is one T cell receptor beta chain with its context. The antigen is not known. The data originate from a study of T cell repertoires in cytomegalovirus infection. A single record per CDR3 protein comes from TCRdb applying MiXCR to the reads. Of hundreds of thousands of distinct CDR3 sequences detected, more than 8% appear once; the ten largest clones hold approximately 4.5%. The study's findings and limits: HLA-C-restricted CMV-specific TCR beta clonotypes prevailed in the ex vivo response.

With 1 base removed from V and 4 bases from J, the gap between germline ends came to 12 bases. Germline CDR1 is SGHRS and CDR2 is YFSETQ. The CDR3 spans 15 residues. The origin of this receptor is a human donor in good health (CMV status not recorded). Some clones in this sample may be carry-over from other donors' samples. This chain links TRBV5-1 with TRBJ2-1; unclear D gene. Material: PBMCs. The DNA of the CDR3 is TGCGCCAGCAGCTTGATGGCAGAGCCTTACAATGAGCAGTTCTTC. Amino acid sequence: CASSLMAEPYNEQFF.